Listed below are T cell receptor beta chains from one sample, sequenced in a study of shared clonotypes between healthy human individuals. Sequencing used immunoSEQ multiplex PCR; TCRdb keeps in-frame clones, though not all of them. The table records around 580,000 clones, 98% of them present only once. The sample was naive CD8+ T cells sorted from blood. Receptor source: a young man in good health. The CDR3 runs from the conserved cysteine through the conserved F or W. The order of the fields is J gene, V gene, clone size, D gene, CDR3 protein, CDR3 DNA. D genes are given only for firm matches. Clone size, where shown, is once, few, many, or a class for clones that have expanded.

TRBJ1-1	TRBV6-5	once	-	CASSLDLNTEAFF	TGTGCCAGCAGCCTGGACTTGAACACTGAAGCTTTCTTT
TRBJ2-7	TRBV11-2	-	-	CASSLDVTGLLPYEQYF	TGTGCCAGCAGCTTAGATGTTACAGGGTTATTACCCTACGAGCAGTACTTC
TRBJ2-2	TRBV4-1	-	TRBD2	CASSQDRTSGKGGELFF	TGCGCCAGCAGCCAAGATAGGACTAGCGGGAAGGGCGGGGAGCTGTTTTTT
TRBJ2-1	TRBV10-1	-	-	CASSESAGTSYNEQFF	TGCGCCAGCAGTGAGTCCGCGGGTACCTCCTACAATGAGCAGTTCTTC
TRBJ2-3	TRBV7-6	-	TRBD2	CASSGPGTSDLTQYF	TGTGCCAGCAGCGGACCCGGGACTAGCGATCTTACGCAGTATTTT
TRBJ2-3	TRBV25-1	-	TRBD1	CASNGQGTDTQYF	TGTGCCAGCAACGGACAGGGGACAGATACGCAGTATTTT
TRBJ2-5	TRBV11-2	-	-	CASSLGTREQGEWETQYF	TGTGCCAGCAGCTTAGGGACCAGGGAACAGGGCGAGTGGGAGACCCAGTACTTC
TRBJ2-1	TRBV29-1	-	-	CSVESWIRGSYNEQFF	TGCAGCGTTGAATCGTGGATCCGGGGCTCCTACAATGAGCAGTTCTTC
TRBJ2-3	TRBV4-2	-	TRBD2	CASSQVLAGTDTQYF	TGTGCCAGCAGCCAAGTCCTAGCGGGCACAGATACGCAGTATTTT
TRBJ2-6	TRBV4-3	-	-	CASSRGTSSGANVLTF	TGCGCCAGCAGCCGCGGTACTAGCTCTGGGGCCAACGTCCTGACTTTC
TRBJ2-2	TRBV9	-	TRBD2	CASSVATRLAGGSTGELFF	TGTGCCAGCAGCGTAGCTACGAGACTAGCGGGAGGTTCCACCGGGGAGCTGTTTTTT
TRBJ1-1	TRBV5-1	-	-	CASSLAQGYTEAFF	TGCGCCAGCAGCTTGGCCCAAGGATACACTGAAGCTTTCTTT
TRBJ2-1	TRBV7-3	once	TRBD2	CASSPGGREGYNEQFF	TGTGCCAGCAGCCCAGGAGGGCGGGAGGGGTACAATGAGCAGTTCTTC
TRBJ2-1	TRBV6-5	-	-	CASSYSGGNNEQFF	TGTGCCAGCAGTTACTCCGGCGGGAACAATGAGCAGTTCTTC
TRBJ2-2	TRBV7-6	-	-	CASSLTAYGELFF	TGTGCCAGCAGCCTGACTGCGTACGGGGAGCTGTTTTTT
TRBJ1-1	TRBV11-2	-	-	CASSLAGGRPEAFF	TGTGCCAGCAGCTTAGCGGGAGGACGCCCTGAAGCTTTCTTT
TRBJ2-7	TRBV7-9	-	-	CASSQVGESYEQYF	TGTGCCAGCAGCCAAGTTGGGGAATCCTACGAGCAGTACTTC
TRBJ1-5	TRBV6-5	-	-	CASSYSTGGNQPQHF	TGTGCCAGCAGTTACTCGACAGGAGGCAATCAGCCCCAGCATTTT
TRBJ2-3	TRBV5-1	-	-	CASSGGTAPDTQYF	TGCGCCAGCAGCGGGGGGACAGCTCCAGATACGCAGTATTTT
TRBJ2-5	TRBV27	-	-	CASSLLGGETQYF	TGTGCCAGCAGTTTATTAGGTGGGGAGACCCAGTACTTC
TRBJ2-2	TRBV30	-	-	CAWSLAGSTGELFF	TGTGCCTGGAGTCTGGCGGGATCCACCGGGGAGCTGTTTTTT
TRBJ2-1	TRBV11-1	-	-	CASSWPNLDLGNEQFF	TGTGCCAGCAGCTGGCCCAACTTGGATCTGGGTAATGAGCAGTTCTTC
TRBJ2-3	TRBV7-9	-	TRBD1	CASSLMTGTGVTDTQYF	TGTGCCAGCAGCTTGATGACAGGGACAGGGGTCACAGATACGCAGTATTTT
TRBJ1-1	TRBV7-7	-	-	CASSLCTVLENTEAFF	TGTGCTAGCAGCTTATGTACCGTCCTAGAAAACACTGAAGCTTTCTTT
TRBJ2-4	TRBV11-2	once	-	CASSLDGRGVAAKNIQYF	TGTGCCAGCAGCTTAGATGGAAGAGGGGTCGCGGCCAAAAACATTCAGTACTTC
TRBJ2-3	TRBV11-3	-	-	CASSLGLGADTQYF	TGTGCCAGCAGCTTAGGACTAGGTGCAGATACGCAGTATTTT
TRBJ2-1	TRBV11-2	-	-	CASSLGAYNEQFF	TGTGCCAGCAGCTTAGGCGCATACAATGAGCAGTTCTTC
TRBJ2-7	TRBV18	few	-	CASSPSSYEQYF	TGTGCCAGCTCACCCAGCTCCTACGAGCAGTACTTC
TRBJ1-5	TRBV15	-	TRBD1	CATSSPGQGSTLSNQPQHF	TGTGCCACCAGCAGCCCGGGACAGGGAAGCACCCTGAGCAATCAGCCCCAGCATTTT
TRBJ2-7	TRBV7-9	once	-	CASSGWGGAYEQYF	TGTGCCAGCAGCGGGTGGGGAGGAGCCTACGAGCAGTACTTC
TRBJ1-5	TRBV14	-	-	CASSQDSRQPQHF	TGTGCCAGCAGCCAAGATTCCCGGCAGCCCCAGCATTTT
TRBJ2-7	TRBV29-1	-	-	CSVHTGTHSYEQYF	TGCAGCGTCCACACCGGGACCCACTCCTACGAGCAGTACTTC
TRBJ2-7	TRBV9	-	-	CASSAGQTRDEQYF	TGTGCCAGCAGCGCTGGACAGACACGTGACGAGCAGTACTTC
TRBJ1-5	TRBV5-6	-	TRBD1	CASSPGQYNQPQHF	TGTGCCAGCAGCCCGGGACAGTACAATCAGCCCCAGCATTTT
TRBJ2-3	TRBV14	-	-	CASSQDKEVAMGTDTQYF	TGTGCCAGCAGCCAAGATAAGGAGGTAGCAATGGGCACAGATACGCAGTATTTT
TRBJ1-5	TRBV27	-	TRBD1	CASRTQGGSQPQHF	TGTGCCAGCAGAACCCAGGGGGGGAGTCAGCCCCAGCATTTT
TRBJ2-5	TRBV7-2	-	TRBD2	CASSFETSGRLDQYF	TGTGCCAGCAGCTTTGAGACTAGCGGGAGATTAGACCAGTACTTC
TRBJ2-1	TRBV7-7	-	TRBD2	CASSLSYSGTSGRDEQFF	TGTGCCAGCAGCCTTTCCTACTCCGGGACTAGCGGGAGGGATGAGCAGTTCTTC
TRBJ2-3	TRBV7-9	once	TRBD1	CASSFLQGAKGGITDTQYF	TGTGCCAGCAGCTTCCTACAGGGGGCGAAGGGGGGTATCACAGATACGCAGTATTTT
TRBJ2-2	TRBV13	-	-	CASSLGTSRGELFF	TGTGCCAGCAGCTTAGGCACAAGCCGGGGGGAGCTGTTTTTT
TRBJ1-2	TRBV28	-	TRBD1	CASGLTGQGYYGYTF	TGTGCCAGCGGACTTACCGGACAGGGCTACTATGGCTACACCTTC
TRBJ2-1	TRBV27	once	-	CASKDNNEQFF	TGTGCCAGCAAGGACAACAATGAGCAGTTCTTC
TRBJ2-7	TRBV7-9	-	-	CASSAFYEQYF	TGTGCCAGCAGCGCTTTCTACGAGCAGTACTTC
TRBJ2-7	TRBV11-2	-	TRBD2	CATSGSSYEQYF	TGTGCCACTAGCGGGAGCTCCTACGAGCAGTACTTC